This T cell receptor (beta chain) is from a study of blood T cell repertoires in COVID-19 (dated by TCRdb to the early 2020s). Context from the whole study: Samples from collaborators originated in the United States, Italy and Spain and spanned both the acute and convalescent phases of COVID-19. The prospective study material was composed of cDNA or gDNA derived from T cells, B-cell-depleted T cells, or PBMCs. The dataset comprised deeply sampled blood TCRbeta repertoires from subjects exposed to, actively infected with, or recovered from COVID-19. The repertoires were made available in a free public database intended to serve as a resource for research on the immune response to SARS-CoV-2. Samples were obtained from the ongoing ImmuneRACE study (first 160 participants) and from 1,254 subjects provided by 6 global collaborators. Sample metadata almost always included a de-identified subject ID, COVID-19 status, age in years and sex. Where available, HLA class I and class II types were taken from metadata supplied by the sample provider and were not determined by assay-based typing.

The germline V gene (reference sequence) yields SEHNR for CDR1 and FQNEAQ for CDR2. Taken from cysteine to phenylalanine, the CDR3 has 12 residues. The kept DNA is CDR3 alone, 36 bases in frame from the first base. At the junction V is shortened by 5 bases and J by 7 bases, with 12 bases in between. Worth noting for this clone: No cognate antigen has been identified for it. No qualities accompany the bases; no much larger clone lies one base away.

Paper-wide results and their limitations: How much clinical and demographic metadata was included differed by source and by participant, and the metadata was provided uncurated.

Whole blood was collected in K2EDTA tubes by collaborating institutions according to the institutions' own protocols. Collaborator samples were shipped for TCRbeta analysis as frozen whole blood, isolated PBMCs, or DNA extracted from either sample type. TCRbeta CDR3 regions were amplified from genomic DNA by means of the immunoSEQ Assay, a bias-controlled multiplex PCR. Turning to the authors' computational methods: Nucleated cell counts per sample were estimated from amplification of reference gene primers within the assay. To quantify the absolute abundance of each unique TCRbeta CDR3 rearrangement, sequence reads were collapsed and filtered. For each sample, productive Simpson clonality was calculated as the square root of Simpson's diversity index over productive rearrangements. The clones in this table, taken by TCRdb from immuneACCESS, are in-frame only. Not every clone is retained; where verified, under half of the shortfall comes from an unresolved V gene, and the cause of the rest is unknown. V and J calls and clone size are those listed in that table; D and trimming were worked out from the DNA. This sample holds 81,000 or so clones; around four fifths were observed only once. In total, the top ten clones hold approximately 12% of the sample.

The chain links TRBV7-9 with TRBJ2-7; TRBD2 is possibly the D segment (7 matching bases). The receptor comes from a woman in her seventies with active or convalescent COVID-19. Sequences were obtained from peripheral blood. The CDR3 in this case is CASSRGATEQYF. The nucleotide sequence is TGTGCCAGCAGCCGGGGGGCGACTGAGCAGTACTTC.